The 27 T cell receptor beta chains presented below share a single source sample, sequenced in a study of blood T cell repertoires in COVID-19 (dated by TCRdb to about 2020). Library creation used the immunoSEQ multiplex PCR assay. TCRdb mirrors the immuneACCESS table, restricted to in-frame sequences. Some clones are absent from its copies; in checked studies, under half trace to an unresolved V gene, and the reason for the others is unknown. Present in this sample are more than 250,000 clones, approximately 89% of which were seen just once. More than 1% of the sample is held by the ten biggest clonotypes. Sequencing was carried out using PBMCs or T cells enriched from blood (not recorded which). Receptor source: a woman between 40 and 55 years old with acute COVID-19.

The CDR3 sequence is CASSRQGQETQYF. The CDR3 region has the DNA TGTGCCAGTAGTCGTCAGGGTCAGGAGACCCAGTACTTC. The chain uses TRBV19 and TRBJ2-5; TRBD1 is a possible D gene (5 bases). V was clipped by 5 bases and J by 5 bases, with 12 bases between them. The CDR3 totals 13 residues. The germline CDR1 and CDR2 sequences are LNHDA and SQIVND (reference sequence). Filled out from reference TRBV19 and TRBJ2-5, the complete variable domain reads DGGITQSPKYLFRKEGQNVTLSCEQNLNHDAMYWYRQDPGQGLRLIYYSQIVNDFQKGDIAEGYSVSREKKESFPLTVTSAQKNPTAFYLCASSRQGQETQYFGPGTRLLVL.

This chain links TRBV6-6 with TRBJ2-1, with D possibly TRBD1 on 6 matching bases. Per germline, CDR1 MNHNY and CDR2 SVGAGI (reference sequence). CDR3 length: 17 residues. Trimming stripped 5 bases from V and 0 bases from J, with 17 bases between. CDR3 coding DNA: TGTGCCAGCAGTCCGCGGCGAGGGGGAATCTCCTACAATGAGCAGTTCTTC. Translating gives CASSPRRGGISYNEQFF.

This chain uses TRBV6-4 with TRBJ2-5; the D gene is possibly TRBD1 (6 bases). CDR1 is MRHNA and CDR2 is SNTAGT in the germline V gene. The ends were cut back, 6 bases at V and 4 bases at J, with 15 bases in the middle. This CDR3 has 14 residues. The CDR3: CASSPHGRGETQYF. As DNA, the CDR3 is TGTGCCAGCAGCCCGCATGGCAGGGGAGAGACCCAGTACTTC.

The rearrangement links TRBV19 to TRBJ1-3; 9 bases line up with TRBD1. This CDR3 is 15 amino acids long. Germline CDR1 and CDR2: LNHDA and SQIVND (reference sequence). Trimming at V came to 3 bases and at J to 8 bases, leaving 8 bases not matched to a gene. DNA of the CDR3: TGTGCCAGTAGTATTCCGGGACAGGGCGGCTACACCATATATTTT. Translated: CASSIPGQGGYTIYF. The whole variable domain, remainder taken from reference TRBV19 and TRBJ1-3, is DGGITQSPKYLFRKEGQNVTLSCEQNLNHDAMYWYRQDPGQGLRLIYYSQIVNDFQKGDIAEGYSVSREKKESFPLTVTSAQKNPTAFYLCASSIPGQGGYTIYFGEGSWLTVV.

The chain has TRBV2 and TRBJ2-1; TRBD2 matches at 7 bases. With V trimmed by 3 bases and J by 7 bases, 9 bases remained unmatched. The CDR3 runs 15 residues. The germline CDR1 and CDR2 sequences are SNHLY and FYNNEI. In DNA form, the CDR3 reads TGTGCCAGCAGTGAGACCACGGGACTACGAAATGAGCAGTTCTTC. Amino acids: CASSETTGLRNEQFF.

The chain carries TRBV24-1 and TRBJ1-4; D is perhaps TRBD1 (5 bases). The CDR3 sequence is 14 residues long. CDR1 is KGHDR and CDR2 is SFDVKD in the germline V gene. Trimming left V 4 bases short and J 8 bases short, with 13 bases between. CDR3 coding DNA: TGTGCCACCAGTGAGGGGACGGAGGGCGAAAAACTGTTTTTT. It encodes CATSEGTEGEKLFF.

The rearrangement joins TRBV28 to TRBJ2-7; 10 nucleotides line up with TRBD2. With V trimmed by 5 bases and J by 7 bases, 11 bases remained unmatched. This CDR3 spans 15 amino acids. Germline CDR1 and CDR2: MDHEN and SYDVKM. The CDR3 DNA reads as TGTGCCAGCAGTCTACTAGCGGGACTCATCTCTGAGCAGTACTTC. Protein: CASSLLAGLISEQYF. Together with reference TRBV28 and TRBJ2-7, the CDR3 gives the full variable domain: DVKVTQSSRYLVKRTGEKVFLECVQDMDHENMFWYRQDPGLGLRLIYFSYDVKMKEKGDIPEGYSVSREKKERFSLILESASTNQTSMYLCASSLLAGLISEQYFGPGTRLTVT.

J is TRBJ2-3 and V is TRBV28; TRBD1 might be the D (5 bases). V lost 6 bases and J lost 0, with 19 bases in between. CDR3 size: 17 residues. The germline V gene has CDR1 MDHEN and CDR2 SYDVKM. CDR3 in DNA: TGTGCCAGCAGCACGCCGGGTTGGCAGGGTAGCACAGATACGCAGTATTTT. Amino acids: CASSTPGWQGSTDTQYF.

The chain has TRBV11-2 and TRBJ1-6, with a weak D call TRBD1 (6 bases). V was shortened by 0 bases and J by 15 bases, with 12 bases between the two germline ends. Germline lookup yields CDR1 SGHAT and CDR2 FQNNGV. The CDR3 totals 13 residues. CDR3 coding DNA: TGTGCCAGCAGCTTAGATGAGGACAGTTTCCTCCACTTT. The encoded protein is CASSLDEDSFLHF.

This chain links TRBV27 with TRBJ2-1; 9 positions agree with TRBD2. J lost 4 bases, V lost 6 bases, and 13 bases had no gene match. The CDR3 covers 17 residues. The germline gives CDR1 MNHEY, CDR2 SMNVEV (reference sequence). DNA of the CDR3: TGTGCCAGCAGCGAACAGGGTTTAGCGGGGGTATACAATGAGCAGTTCTTC. It encodes CASSEQGLAGVYNEQFF.

The CDR3 DNA follows: TGTGCCTGGAGCCAACGGGGGACCCAGTACTTC. This translates into CAWSQRGTQYF. J is TRBJ2-5 and V is TRBV30, with D possibly matching TRBD2 (5 bases). CDR3 length equals 11 residues. V dropped 3 bases and J dropped 7 bases, with 9 bases sitting between them. Germline V lookup: CDR1 GTSNPN, CDR2 SVGIG (reference sequence). The whole variable domain, filled in from reference TRBV30 and TRBJ2-5, reads SQTIHQWPATLVQPVGSPLSLECTVEGTSNPNLYWYRQAAGRGLQLLFYSVGIGQISSEVPQNLSASRPQDRQFILSSKKLLLSDSGFYLCAWSQRGTQYFGPGTRLLVL.

The chain couples TRBV19 to TRBJ2-7; maybe TRBD2 (6 bases). CDR3 length equals 15 residues. CDR1 and CDR2 from the germline V gene are LNHDA and SQIVND (reference sequence). Trimming shortened V by 3 bases and J by 1 base, and 13 bases separated the two germline ends. CDR3 region: CASSIFGDLSYEQYF. DNA of the CDR3: TGTGCCAGTAGTATCTTTGGGGACTTATCCTACGAGCAGTACTTC.

This clone appeared a single time. The rearrangement joins TRBV10-1 to TRBJ2-7, with D tentatively TRBD1 (6 bases). Germline V gene lookup returns CDR1 WNHNN and CDR2 SYGVQD (reference sequence). The CDR3 has 13 residues. V was clipped by 3 bases and J by 5 bases, with 11 bases between them. CDR3 nucleotide sequence: TGCGCCAGCAGTGATCCCGACAGGAACGAGCAGTACTTC. Its translation: CASSDPDRNEQYF.

This sequence joins TRBV29-1 and TRBJ2-4; the match to TRBD2 covers 9 bases. The CDR3 sequence is 17 residues long. CDR1 SQVTM and CDR2 ANQGSEA come from the germline V gene. The V and J ends lost 6 bases and 5 bases, in that order; junction bases with no gene match: 17. The CDR3, as DNA: TGCAGCGTCGAATGGTTTCGATTAGCGGGAGAAGAAAACATTCAGTACTTC. The encoded protein is CSVEWFRLAGEENIQYF.

The J gene is TRBJ2-7, the V gene TRBV11-3, with TRBD2 matching over 8 bases. Germline CDR1 and CDR2: SGHNT and YENEEA. The CDR3 length is 15 residues. The V segment lost 2 bases and the J segment 2 bases; nucleotides outside the gene matches: 5. The CDR3 here is CASSLTGGRAYEQYV. The CDR3 DNA is TGTGCCAGCAGCTTAACGGGGGGGAGGGCCTACGAGCAGTACGTC.

The chain has TRBV24-1 and TRBJ2-7, with D unresolved. This CDR3 is 10 amino acids long. CDR1 KGHDR and CDR2 SFDVKD come from the germline V gene. Between the trimmed V and J ends, which lost 12 bases and 6 bases, there was a span of 11 bases. The CDR3 sequence is CAPQAIEQYV. For the CDR3, the DNA is TGTGCCCCCCAGGCGATCGAGCAGTACGTC.

The chain joins TRBV10-3 to TRBJ2-7; 10 bases align to TRBD2. Losses at the gene ends were 7 bases for V and 3 bases for J; bases not matched to a gene: 12. This CDR3 has 16 amino acids. The germline gives CDR1 ENHRY, CDR2 SYGVKD. CDR3 in amino acids: CAITNAAGGPHYEQYF. As DNA, the CDR3 is TGTGCCATCACTAACGCAGCGGGAGGGCCTCACTACGAGCAGTACTTC.

The chain has TRBV7-2 and TRBJ2-3, with TRBD2 identical over 7 bases. The CDR3 loop spans 16 amino acids. Germline V gene data show CDR1 as SGHTA and CDR2 as FQGNSA. V lost 0 bases, J lost 4 bases, and 7 bases stayed unmatched. CDR3 protein: CASSLAGGRSPDTQYF. In DNA form, the CDR3 reads TGTGCCAGCAGCTTAGCGGGCGGGAGATCCCCAGATACGCAGTATTTT. The full variable domain, with the rest looked up from reference TRBV7-2 and TRBJ2-3, is GAGVSQSPSNKVTEKGKDVELRCDPISGHTALYWYRQSLGQGLEFLIYFQGNSAPDKSGLPSDRFSAERTGGSVSTLTIQRTQQEDSAVYLCASSLAGGRSPDTQYFGPGTRLTVL.

The chain joins TRBV6-1 to TRBJ1-1; 8 bases are shared with TRBD1. Trimming removed 2 bases from V and 3 bases from J; junction bases left unmatched: 2. This CDR3 comprises 14 residues. Germline loops: CDR1 MNHNS, CDR2 SASEGT. CDR3 residues: CASSEQGAYTEAFF. The CDR3 DNA reads TGTGCCAGCAGTGAACAGGGGGCGTACACTGAAGCTTTCTTT.

The chain employs TRBV1 and TRBJ2-2; the table's TRBD2 call for D was not verified on the DNA. TRBV1 is listed as a pseudogene. This CDR3 is built from 19 residues. CDR3 nucleotide sequence: TGCACCAGCAGCCAAGTGGATTTCGCGGGACGTGTGGACACCGGGGAGCTGTTTTTT. It translates to CTSSQVDFAGRVDTGELFF.

The chain couples TRBV10-1 to TRBJ2-5; D is unresolved. Germline V gives CDR1 WNHNN, CDR2 SYGVQD (reference sequence). The CDR3 spans 10 residues. The chain's CDR3 is CAHKQETQYF. Here the CDR3 DNA reads TGCGCACATAAGCAAGAGACCCAGTACTTC.

CDR3 nucleotide sequence: TGTGCCACCTCCCCAGCGGGAGGGCCATACAATGAGCAGTTCTTC. Translation gives CATSPAGGPYNEQFF. This chain links TRBV28 with TRBJ2-1, with 10 bases aligning to TRBD2. The germline CDR1 and CDR2 sequences are MDHEN and SYDVKM. This CDR3 is 15 amino acids long. After removal of 10 bases from V and 4 bases from J, the junction contained 10 bases not matched to a gene.

The V call is TRBV11-3, the J call TRBJ2-5; 10 bases are a match to TRBD1. The V and J ends lost 5 bases and 5 bases, in that order; junction bases with no gene match: 8. This CDR3 is 15 amino acids long. Germline loops: CDR1 SGHNT, CDR2 YENEEA. CDR3 residues: CASSPGQGKSETQYF. Here the CDR3 DNA reads TGTGCCAGCAGCCCGGGACAGGGGAAATCGGAGACCCAGTACTTC.

The CDR3 region has the DNA TGCGCCAGCAGCCAAGACAGGGGTGATGGCTACACCTTC. Translating gives CASSQDRGDGYTF. The V call is TRBV4-3, the J call TRBJ1-2, with D tentatively TRBD1 (6 bases). The CDR3 spans 13 residues. Trimming took 0 bases from V and 6 from J, leaving 8 bases between them. Germline assignment: CDR1 LGHNA and CDR2 YSLEER.

The chain links TRBV5-4 to TRBJ1-2, with D uncertain. The germline gives CDR1 SGHNT, CDR2 YYREEE (reference sequence). Trimming left V 1 base short and J 5 bases short, with 6 bases between. The CDR3 loop spans 12 amino acids. The CDR3 DNA reads as TGTGCCAGCAGCTTGTTCCCTTATGGCTACACCTTC. It yields the protein CASSLFPYGYTF.

The chain links TRBV5-1 to TRBJ2-7; maybe TRBD1 (6 bases). Trimming removed 0 bases from V and 3 bases from J, with 19 bases in between. CDR1 SGHRS and CDR2 YFSETQ come from the germline V gene. The CDR3 loop spans 17 amino acids. CDR3 residues: CASSLDRYRAEIYEQYF. In DNA, the CDR3 is TGCGCCAGCAGCTTGGATCGATACAGGGCTGAGATCTACGAGCAGTACTTC.

The J gene is TRBJ2-7, the V gene TRBV28; possible D gene TRBD1, 6 bases. The germline CDR1 and CDR2 sequences are MDHEN and SYDVKM. The V gene lost 10 bases and the J gene lost 5 bases, with 15 bases spanning the gap. CDR3 length equals 12 residues. Here the CDR3 reads CATGYSGDEQYF. The CDR3 DNA reads as TGTGCCACAGGGTACTCAGGGGACGAGCAGTACTTC.